This record covers a single T cell receptor (beta chain). Antigen specificity is unknown. Germline-derived CDR1 and CDR2 are MNHNS and SASEGT. Trimming removed 7 bases at V and 3 bases at J, with 16 bases between. The CDR3 runs 15 residues. The study ran its PCR with 60 Vbeta and 13 Jbeta primers. Produced via immunoSEQ multiplex PCR; TCRdb's table is partial and in-frame only. The sample includes 100,000 to 150,000 clones, roughly 70% of them seen just once. This sample was taken from a study of cytomegalovirus exposure and HLA in healthy donors. Findings of the study overall: According to an earlier analysis, most TCR beta V segments yielded productive rearrangements about 87% or about 30% of the time. A later analysis linked a missense DCLRE1C variant to TCR beta V- and J-gene trimming. Follow-up analysis found HLA locus-dependent TCR association rates, highest for DRB1 and lowest for HLA-C.

The chain recombines TRBV6-1 with TRBJ1-5, with a possible D match to TRBD1 (5 bases). Material: PBMCs. This receptor was obtained from a woman aged 40 to 50 in good health and CMV-seropositive. The CDR3 spells CASTPRGTNNQPQHF. The CDR3 DNA reads as TGTGCCAGCACGCCTCGCGGGACGAACAATCAGCCCCAGCATTTT.